The next 10 T cell receptor beta chains were all read from a single sample in a study of cytomegalovirus exposure and HLA in healthy donors (dated by TCRdb to 2017 to 2019). The library was prepared using the immunoSEQ multiplex PCR assay. For the multiplex PCR, a mixture combining 60 forward primers for TCR Vbeta segments and 13 reverse primers for TCR Jbeta segments was used. TCRdb limited this immuneACCESS table to in-frame rearrangements with V and J called. A share of clones is missing; checked studies link under half to unresolved V genes, and the rest is unexplained. Counted in this sample were fewer than 200,000 clones; 75% to 85% of them appeared once. The ten largest clonotypes hold about 0.64% of the sample. The sequencing input was PBMCs. The receptors were gathered from a boy aged 5-17 years in good health and CMV-seronegative.

For this clone: This specimen includes other DNA sequences encoding the same CDR3. V and J are TRBV7-2 and TRBJ1-4; 7 bases are a match to TRBD1. Trimming took 5 bases from V and 5 from J; bases not matched to a gene: 11. The CDR3 length is 16 residues. Germline assignment: CDR1 SGHTA and CDR2 FQGNSA. The CDR3 here is CASSPQSGQINEKLFF. DNA of the CDR3: TGTGCCAGCAGCCCTCAGTCGGGACAGATCAATGAAAAACTGTTTTTT.

Here the CDR3 reads CASSSGLYNEQFF. The CDR3 nucleotides are TGTGCCAGCAGCTCTGGACTTTACAATGAGCAGTTCTTC. This chain links TRBV7-9 with TRBJ2-1; the D gene is possibly TRBD2 (5 bases). Trimming shortened V by 4 bases and J by 4 bases, and 8 bases separated the two germline ends. The CDR3 covers 13 residues. Germline lookup yields CDR1 SEHNR and CDR2 FQNEAQ (reference sequence).

The J gene is TRBJ2-7, the V gene TRBV2, with 13 nucleotides matching TRBD2. Germline V CDR1 and CDR2: SNHLY, FYNNEI. The CDR3 covers 14 residues. Trimming removed 2 bases from V and 13 bases from J; junction bases left unmatched: 8. The CDR3 is CASSETSGRAGFYF. The CDR3, as DNA: TGTGCCAGCAGTGAAACTAGCGGGAGGGCCGGCTTTTACTTC.

The rearrangement links TRBV7-9 to TRBJ2-3; D unresolved. V lost 5 bases to trimming and J lost 6 bases, with 6 bases between them. The CDR3 contains 11 residues. Germline-derived CDR1 and CDR2 are SEHNR and FQNEAQ (reference sequence). The CDR3 DNA is TGTGCCAGCAGCAACGCGGATACGCAGTATTTT. The encoded protein is CASSNADTQYF.

The V and J genes are TRBV10-2 and TRBJ1-2, with 9 bases fitting TRBD1. This CDR3 contains 13 residues. The V and J ends lost 5 bases and 7 bases, in that order; junction bases with no gene match: 5. Germline CDR1 reads WSHSY; CDR2 reads SAAADI. The CDR3 bases are TGCGCCAGCAGTCCCGGGACAGGGACTGGCTACACCTTC. It specifies CASSPGTGTGYTF.

The chain joins TRBV18 to TRBJ2-7; 8 bases are a match to TRBD2. The CDR3 length is 17 residues. Germline CDR1 KGHSH, CDR2 LQKENI. The V and J ends lost 0 bases and 7 bases, in that order; junction bases with no gene match: 14. The CDR3 DNA is TGTGCCAGCTCACCACCGCATGGCAGCGGGAGAACGGGGGAGCAGTACTTC. This sequence encodes CASSPPHGSGRTGEQYF.

This clone was counted a single time. Germline and junction disagree at one end, which may indicate a read error. Other DNA variants within this sample encode the same CDR3. CDR3 sequence: CASSYKDRLNTEAFF. CDR3 DNA sequence: TGCGCCAGCAGCTACAAAGACAGGCTGAACACTGAAGCTTTCTTT. The J gene is TRBJ1-1, the V gene TRBV5-4; D possibly corresponds to TRBD1 (6 bases). The germline V gene has CDR1 SGHNT and CDR2 YYREEE (reference sequence). The length of the CDR3 is 15 residues.

This chain links TRBV30 with TRBJ1-6, with a weak D call TRBD1 (5 bases). The CDR3 length is 13 residues. The germline V gene has CDR1 GTSNPN and CDR2 SVGIG (reference sequence). Trimming pared 4 bases from V and 9 bases from J, leaving 13 bases between. For the CDR3, the DNA is TGTGCCTGGACTAAGGGACTCGGTTCACCCCTCCACTTT. Amino acids: CAWTKGLGSPLHF.

The chain has TRBV19 and TRBJ1-2, with 7 bases fitting TRBD1. CDR1 and CDR2 from the germline V gene are LNHDA and SQIVND (reference sequence). After removal of 1 base from V and 8 bases from J, the junction contained 13 bases not matched to a gene. CDR3 length: 16 amino acids. The CDR3 region is CASSIVERAGGSGYTF. The CDR3 nucleotides are TGTGCCAGTAGTATAGTGGAGAGGGCAGGGGGGTCGGGCTACACCTTC. Full variable domain (outside the CDR3, taken from reference TRBV19 and TRBJ1-2): DGGITQSPKYLFRKEGQNVTLSCEQNLNHDAMYWYRQDPGQGLRLIYYSQIVNDFQKGDIAEGYSVSREKKESFPLTVTSAQKNPTAFYLCASSIVERAGGSGYTFGSGTRLTVV.

The chain uses TRBV10-3 and TRBJ1-5; the match to TRBD1 covers 9 bases. Germline V CDR1 and CDR2: ENHRY, SYGVKD. The J segment lost 1 base and the V segment lost 10 bases, leaving 11 bases of the junction unmatched. The CDR3 has 16 residues. The CDR3 nucleotides read TGTGCCACGACTACAGGGGGCACGATGAGCAATCAGCCCCAGCATTTT. It is translated as CATTTGGTMSNQPQHF.